A single sample is the source of the 16 T cell receptor beta chains below, sequenced in a study of T cell responses to AZD1222 COVID-19 vaccine. The method was immunoSEQ multiplex PCR; TCRdb's version includes in-frame clones alone and lacks a portion of them. The sample comprises about 110,000 clones, roughly 90% of which are singletons, and nearly 4.5% rests with the top ten. Sequenced material: peripheral blood, taken on day 0 of AZD1222 vaccination. All receptors derive from an adult in good health.

The table lists this clone with a few counts. The CDR3 DNA reads as TGTGCCAGCAGCGCGTACCGGGGGCCGCCTAACTATGGCTACACCTTC. Its translation: CASSAYRGPPNYGYTF. V and J are TRBV7-8 and TRBJ1-2; D might be TRBD1 (6 bases). V was cut by 5 bases and J by 0 bases, with 16 bases left in between. Germline V CDR1 and CDR2: SGHVS, FQNEAQ. The CDR3 length is 16 residues. The full variable domain, in which reference TRBV7-8 and TRBJ1-2 provide the parts outside the CDR3, is GAGVSQSPRYKVAKRGQDVALRCDPISGHVSLFWYQQALGQGPEFLTYFQNEAQLDKSGLPSDRFFAERPEGSVSTLKIQRTQQEDSAVYLCASSAYRGPPNYGYTFGSGTRLTVV.

This clone has just one count. The V and J genes are TRBV28 and TRBJ2-5, with D tentatively TRBD2 (5 bases). The CDR3 spans 15 residues. In germline, CDR1 is MDHEN, CDR2 SYDVKM. V lost 2 bases to trimming and J lost 1 base, with 11 bases between them. CDR3: CASSLTPSLQETQYF. The CDR3 DNA follows: TGTGCCAGCAGTTTAACCCCTAGCCTCCAAGAGACCCAGTACTTC.

The chain uses TRBV30 and TRBJ2-1; D ambiguous. Germline V lookup: CDR1 GTSNPN, CDR2 SVGIG (reference sequence). V was pared by 4 bases and J by 0 bases, with 28 bases between. The CDR3 totals 20 residues. In DNA, the CDR3 is TGTGCCTGGACCCCCTTTCTACCCCTAGGCCCCCGAAACTCCTACAATGAGCAGTTCTTC. Its translation is CAWTPFLPLGPRNSYNEQFF.

This chain joins TRBV19 and TRBJ2-5, with TRBD1 identical over 7 bases. Per the germline V gene, CDR1 is LNHDA and CDR2 is SQIVND (reference sequence). The CDR3 runs to 16 residues. V was clipped by 5 bases and J by 4 bases; unmatched bases: 13. CDR3 DNA sequence: TGTGCCAGTAGTGACAGGGTGGGTAGCTTAGGAGAGACCCAGTACTTC. As protein: CASSDRVGSLGETQYF.

The count of this clone is one. V usage is TRBV7-2 and J usage is TRBJ2-5; D gene ambiguous. Looked up from germline, CDR1 is SGHTA and CDR2 is FQGNSA. Trimming took off 1 base at V and 1 base at J, with 4 bases between the two ends. The CDR3 consists of 13 residues. In nucleotides, the CDR3 is TGTGCCAGCAGCTTAGGCAGCCAAGAGACCCAGTACTTC. Translated, it gives CASSLGSQETQYF.

This chain uses TRBV5-1 with TRBJ2-3, with 14 bases that match TRBD2. V lost 2 bases, J lost 3 bases, and 2 bases stayed unmatched. Germline loops: CDR1 SGHRS, CDR2 YFSETQ. CDR3 size: 16 residues. DNA of the CDR3: TGCGCCAGCAGCTTAGGGACTAGCGGGAGTACAGATACGCAGTATTTT. Translated, it gives CASSLGTSGSTDTQYF. The entire variable domain, with the rest obtained from reference TRBV5-1 and TRBJ2-3, is as follows: KAGVTQTPRYLIKTRGQQVTLSCSPISGHRSVSWYQQTPGQGLQFLFEYFSETQRNKGNFPGRFSGRQFSNSRSEMNVSTLELGDSALYLCASSLGTSGSTDTQYFGPGTRLTVL.

With regard to this clone: A junction boundary mismatches the germline segment, possibly from a read error. This rearrangement joins TRBV27 to TRBJ2-7, with a possible D match to TRBD1 (5 bases). CDR3 length equals 14 residues. Per the germline V gene, CDR1 is MNHEY and CDR2 is SMNVEV (reference sequence). The CDR3 DNA is TGTGCCAGCAGTTTACATGGGCAGGGTCGGGCTGTGAACTTC. Encoded protein: CASSLHGQGRAVNF.

This chain joins TRBV4-2 and TRBJ2-5, with 9 bases matching TRBD2. The V gene's germline CDR1 is LGHNA and CDR2 YNFKEQ. Trimming removed 1 base from V and 8 bases from J; junction bases left unmatched: 17. The CDR3 contains 18 residues. The CDR3: CASSQALTLASGALTQYF. The CDR3 region has the DNA TGTGCCAGCAGCCAAGCCCTAACCCTGGCTAGCGGGGCGCTCACCCAGTACTTC.

This clone occurred once. The chain carries TRBV7-8 and TRBJ2-2; D remains unclear. Germline V gene lookup returns CDR1 SGHVS and CDR2 FQNEAQ. V was pared by 3 bases and J by 2 bases, with 13 bases between. CDR3 length equals 16 residues. The CDR3 region is CASSFLRIPNTGELFF. CDR3 DNA: TGTGCCAGCAGCTTTCTTAGGATTCCTAACACCGGGGAGCTGTTTTTT.

The V gene is TRBV9, the J gene TRBJ1-1; the match to TRBD1 covers 7 bases. The germline V gene encodes CDR1 SGDLS and CDR2 YYNGEE. V lost 3 bases and J lost 4; bases outside the gene matches: 6. The CDR3 consists of 14 residues. CDR3 bases: TGTGCCAGCAGCGACCGATCAGGGGGCACTGAAGCTTTCTTT. Protein sequence: CASSDRSGGTEAFF.

V usage is TRBV28 and J usage is TRBJ2-3; perhaps TRBD2 as D (5 bases). Germline V gene data show CDR1 as MDHEN and CDR2 as SYDVKM. The CDR3 has 16 amino acids. Trimming took off 6 bases at V and 3 bases at J, with 19 bases between the two ends. CDR3 protein: CASSYARAGPTDTQYF. The CDR3 DNA is TGTGCCAGCAGCTACGCGCGGGCAGGACCGACAGATACGCAGTATTTT. The full variable domain, rest sourced from reference TRBV28 and TRBJ2-3, is DVKVTQSSRYLVKRTGEKVFLECVQDMDHENMFWYRQDPGLGLRLIYFSYDVKMKEKGDIPEGYSVSREKKERFSLILESASTNQTSMYLCASSYARAGPTDTQYFGPGTRLTVL.

This chain uses TRBV6-5 with TRBJ2-3; 8 bases are a match to TRBD2. In germline, CDR1 is MNHEY, CDR2 SVGAGI. V shed 10 bases, J shed 1 base, and the junction held 10 bases outside the gene matches. There are 15 residues in the CDR3. The CDR3 sequence: CATKAGVVGTDTQYF. In DNA, the CDR3 is TGTGCCACAAAAGCGGGAGTAGTAGGCACAGATACGCAGTATTTT.

This sequence joins TRBV6-6 and TRBJ1-2, with a tentative D call TRBD1 (5 bases). V was cut by 8 bases and J by 4 bases, with 17 bases left in between. The germline V gene encodes CDR1 MNHNY and CDR2 SVGAGI (reference sequence). The CDR3 loop spans 14 amino acids. The CDR3 spells CASGSREKGYGYTF. As DNA, the CDR3 is TGTGCCAGCGGATCCAGGGAAAAGGGCTATGGCTACACCTTC.

CDR3 region: CASSQDSQVGGVWADTQYF. The DNA for the CDR3 is TGCGCCAGCAGCCAAGATAGTCAAGTTGGGGGGGTTTGGGCAGATACGCAGTATTTT. The V gene is TRBV4-1, the J gene TRBJ2-3; 7 bases align to TRBD2. This CDR3 has 19 residues. Germline V CDR1 and CDR2: MGHRA, YSYEKL. The V gene end was trimmed by 0 bases and the J gene end by 4 bases; junction bases not matched to a gene: 16.

By frequency in the sample, this clone is medium-sized (0.01 to 0.1%). The chain has TRBV14 and TRBJ2-7; weak D call: TRBD2 (7 bases). Trimming cost V 4 bases and J 10 bases, with 11 bases left between them. This CDR3 contains 11 residues. Germline V gives CDR1 SGHDN, CDR2 FVKESK. The CDR3 region is CASSLGGLQYF. DNA for the CDR3: TGTGCCAGCAGCCTCGGGGGGCTACAGTACTTC.

Turning to this clone: This likely comes from a read error, as the CDR3 has no conserved phenylalanine or tryptophan at its end. The limits of the CDR3 on the DNA are not certain, so only TCRdb's listed CDR3 is given. The chain carries TRBV3-1 (or the pseudogene TRBV3-2) and TRBJ2-7; the table names TRBD2, a call not compared with the DNA. Looked up from germline, CDR1 is LGHDT and CDR2 is YNNKEL (reference sequence). The CDR3 spans 14 residues, counting both ends. The CDR3 spells CASSQEGGRFKIIL.